The 11 T cell receptor beta chains below all came from one sample that was sequenced in a study of T-cell memory formation after mild COVID-19. A single record per CDR3 protein comes from TCRdb applying MiXCR to the 5' RACE reads. The data contain about 470,000 distinct CDR3 sequences, 15% to 20% of them singletons. The sequenced material came from PBMCs or a T cell subset sorted from them (not recorded which). These receptor sequences come from an adult woman who had mild COVID-19 (a few samples of this study predate the infection). Cell type and time point are not known.

This clonotype appeared a few times. V is TRBV29-1 and J is TRBJ2-1; 8 nucleotides agree with TRBD2. Germline V gene lookup returns CDR1 SQVTM and CDR2 ANQGSEA. The J segment lost 6 bases and the V segment lost 5 bases, leaving 12 bases of the junction unmatched. CDR3 length: 15 residues. CDR3 loop: CSVRPLGLVGNEQFF. CDR3 nucleotides: TGCAGCGTTCGACCTCTGGGACTAGTAGGCAATGAGCAGTTCTTC.

J is TRBJ1-1 and V is TRBV6-5; 7 positions match TRBD1. This CDR3 contains 15 residues. Trimming removed 5 bases from V and 5 bases from J; junction bases left unmatched: 11. Germline loops: CDR1 MNHEY, CDR2 SVGAGI. The CDR3 reads CASSTRQGAGTEAFF. CDR3 sequence (DNA): TGTGCCAGCAGTACACGACAGGGAGCGGGGACTGAAGCTTTCTTT.

The table lists this clonotype with many counts. The V and J genes are TRBV5-6 and TRBJ2-7, with TRBD2 as a possible D gene (6 bases). V lost 4 bases and J 3 bases, leaving 11 bases between the germline ends. In germline, CDR1 is SGHDT, CDR2 YYEEEE. The CDR3 covers 13 residues. DNA for the CDR3: TGTGCCAGCAGCCGCGGGGTAAACTACGAGCAGTACTTC. Its translation is CASSRGVNYEQYF.

This clonotype was seen a handful of times. The CDR3, as DNA: TGCAGCGGACAGGGCGGCTATGGCTACACCTTC. This sequence encodes CSGQGGYGYTF. The V call is TRBV29-1, the J call TRBJ1-2; 7 bases map to TRBD1. The V segment lost 7 bases and the J segment 4 bases; nucleotides outside the gene matches: 3. Germline assignment: CDR1 SQVTM and CDR2 ANQGSEA. The CDR3 is made up of 11 amino acids. Complete variable domain (other parts from reference TRBV29-1 and TRBJ1-2): SAVISQKPSRDICQRGTSLTIQCQVDSQVTMMFWYRQQPGQSLTLIATANQGSEATYESGFVIDKFPISRPNLTFSTLTVSNMSPEDSSIYLCSGQGGYGYTFGSGTRLTVV.

There are a few counts of this clonotype. This sequence joins TRBV5-4 and TRBJ2-2; D possibly corresponds to TRBD2 (6 bases). Trimming removed 3 bases at V and 2 bases at J, with 11 bases between. This CDR3 region has 15 residues. CDR1 and CDR2 (germline): SGHNT, YYREEE (reference sequence). The CDR3 nucleotides are TGTGCCAGCAGCTCGGGACTGGCTAACACCGGGGAGCTGTTTTTT. This encodes CASSSGLANTGELFF.

In this sample, this clonotype turned up a few times. V usage is TRBV29-1 and J usage is TRBJ2-1, with D possibly matching TRBD2 (6 bases). Germline V CDR1 and CDR2: SQVTM, ANQGSEA. The V end lost 4 bases, the J end lost 9 bases, and 13 bases lay between the germline ends. This CDR3 contains 12 residues. CDR3 bases: TGCAGCGTTGCGGTTTTGGGGGGTGAGCAGTTCTTC. This sequence encodes CSVAVLGGEQFF.

Comments on this clonotype: A much larger clone differs by one base, so this may be a read error. The CDR3 nucleotides are TGTGCCAGCAGCGCCGGGACTAGCGGGACCAATGAGCAGTTCTTC. It is translated as CASSAGTSGTNEQFF. The chain links TRBV9 to TRBJ2-1; 13 nucleotides agree with TRBD2. The V gene end was trimmed by 3 bases and the J gene end by 6 bases; junction bases not matched to a gene: 3. This CDR3 has 15 residues. Germline values: CDR1 SGDLS, CDR2 YYNGEE.

V usage is TRBV5-4 and J usage is TRBJ2-1; the match to TRBD2 covers 14 bases. V lost 4 bases, J lost 6 bases, and 3 bases stayed unmatched. Germline assignment: CDR1 SGHNT and CDR2 YYREEE (reference sequence). The CDR3 covers 15 residues. The CDR3 coding sequence is TGTGCCAGCAGCATCGGGACTAGCGGGAGCAATGAGCAGTTCTTC. This codes for CASSIGTSGSNEQFF.

The chain combines TRBV29-1 with TRBJ2-3; TRBD1 aligns across 9 bases. CDR3 size: 18 residues. Germline CDR1 SQVTM, CDR2 ANQGSEA. Unmatched junction bases numbered 16, after V lost 6 bases and J lost 0 bases. The CDR3 bases are TGCAGCGTCTCCGGGACAGGGAAAGTGGCAGATAGCACAGATACGCAGTATTTT. Residues: CSVSGTGKVADSTDTQYF.

This clonotype was seen a handful of times. The V gene is TRBV7-8, the J gene TRBJ2-5; D uncertain. In germline, CDR1 is SGHVS, CDR2 FQNEAQ. The V end was cut by 5 bases, the J end by 4 bases, with 20 bases between. The CDR3 loop spans 16 amino acids. The CDR3 DNA sequence: TGTGCCAGCAGCCCTTTGGCACTGATAGTGGGAGAGACCCAGTACTTC. Protein: CASSPLALIVGETQYF.

As DNA, the CDR3 is TGTGCCAGCGAACAGGGGGGGCGGAGCGGCAATGAGCAGTTCTTC. This encodes CASEQGGRSGNEQFF. This chain links TRBV6-5 with TRBJ2-1; D may be TRBD1 (8 bases). The germline CDR1 and CDR2 sequences are MNHEY and SVGAGI. Trimming removed 8 bases at V and 6 bases at J, with 20 bases between. This CDR3 is 15 amino acids long.